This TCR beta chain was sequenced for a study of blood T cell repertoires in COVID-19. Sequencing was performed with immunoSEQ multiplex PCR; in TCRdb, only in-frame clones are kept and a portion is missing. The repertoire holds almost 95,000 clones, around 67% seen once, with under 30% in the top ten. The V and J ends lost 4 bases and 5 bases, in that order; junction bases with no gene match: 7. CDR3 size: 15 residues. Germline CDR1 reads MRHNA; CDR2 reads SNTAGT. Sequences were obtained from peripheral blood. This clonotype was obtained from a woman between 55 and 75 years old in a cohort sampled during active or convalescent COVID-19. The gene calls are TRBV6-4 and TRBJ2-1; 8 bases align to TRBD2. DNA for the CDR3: TGTGCCAGCAGTGTAGTTAGCGGGGCCCACAATGAGCAGTTCTTC. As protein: CASSVVSGAHNEQFF.